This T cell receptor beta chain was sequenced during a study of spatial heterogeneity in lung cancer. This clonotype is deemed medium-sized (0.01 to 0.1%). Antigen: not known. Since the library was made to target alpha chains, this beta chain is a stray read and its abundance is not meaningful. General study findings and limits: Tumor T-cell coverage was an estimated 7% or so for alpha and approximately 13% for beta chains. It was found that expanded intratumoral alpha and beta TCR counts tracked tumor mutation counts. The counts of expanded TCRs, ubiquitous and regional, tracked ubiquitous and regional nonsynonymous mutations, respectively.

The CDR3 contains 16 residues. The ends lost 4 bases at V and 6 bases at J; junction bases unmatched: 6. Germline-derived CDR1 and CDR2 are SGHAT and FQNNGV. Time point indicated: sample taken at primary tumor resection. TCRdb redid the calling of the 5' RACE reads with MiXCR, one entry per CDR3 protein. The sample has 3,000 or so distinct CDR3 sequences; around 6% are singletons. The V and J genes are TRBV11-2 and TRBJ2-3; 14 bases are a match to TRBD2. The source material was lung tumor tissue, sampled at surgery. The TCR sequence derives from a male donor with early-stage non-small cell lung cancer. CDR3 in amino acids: CASSSGTSGSMDTQYF. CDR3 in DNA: TGTGCCAGCAGCTCAGGGACTAGCGGGAGTATGGATACGCAGTATTTT.